The next 13 T cell receptor beta chains were all read from a single sample in a study of tissue T cells after allogeneic stem cell transplantation. Libraries were prepared by immunoSEQ multiplex PCR; TCRdb keeps only in-frame clonotypes and omits some of them. Among some 47,000 clones listed, about 73% were seen once. The material sequenced was sorted cells pooled from one or two spleens. All receptors derive from a pool of C57BL/6 mice in good health.

This clone was detected only a few times. Gene names are the mouse ones. The read terminates 1 residue ahead of where the CDR3 ends, so the germline J gene completes it. The chain joins TRBV19 to TRBJ2-3, with 9 bases fitting TRBD2. Per the germline V gene, CDR1 is FNHDT and CDR2 is SITEND (reference sequence). The CDR3 loop spans 15 amino acids. J gave up 3 bases and V 4 bases, and 6 bases lay outside the gene matches. The CDR3 spells CASSPLGGRAETLYF. The DNA read from the CDR3 is TGTGCCAGCAGTCCACTGGGGGGACGGGCAGAAACGCTGTAT.

Details on this clone: Gene labels here are mouse ones. Read coverage stops 1 residue before the CDR3 terminus; the germline J gene supplies the remainder. This chain uses TRBV13-1 with TRBJ2-5; D is possibly TRBD1 (5 bases). The CDR3 length is 15 residues. Between the trimmed V and J ends, which lost 0 bases and 0 bases, there was a span of 8 bases. Germline V gene data show CDR1 as NSHNY and CDR2 as SYGAGN. CDR3 residues: CASSDARQNQDTQYF. The CDR3 DNA, read in part, is TGTGCCAGCAGTGATGCACGACAGAACCAAGACACCCAGTAC.

Turning to this clone: Each gene name is a mouse one. The sequence runs out 1 residue before the end of the CDR3; the remainder is reconstructed from the germline J gene. V gene TRBV2 combines with J gene TRBJ2-7, with 11 bases that match TRBD2. V lost 4 bases, J lost 0 bases, and 2 bases stayed unmatched. The CDR3 extends over 15 amino acids. Germline-derived CDR1 and CDR2 are LGHNA and YSYQKL. The CDR3 region is CASSRDWGSSYEQYF. The covered CDR3 bases are TGTGCCAGCAGCCGGGACTGGGGGAGCTCCTATGAACAGTAC.

Details on this clone: Each gene name is a mouse one. From the germline J gene comes the end of the CDR3, since the read stops 1 residue before it. The genes are TRBV26 and TRBJ2-1; 11 nucleotides align to TRBD2. J was trimmed by 3 bases and V by 1 base; bases with no gene match: 2. The CDR3 is made up of 16 amino acids. Germline assignment: CDR1 KGHPV and CDR2 FQNQEV (reference sequence). CDR3 bases read: TGTGCCAGCAGTCTGTACGGGACTGGGGGCTATGCTGAGCAGTTC. Encoded protein: CASSLYGTGGYAEQF. The entire CDR3 reads CASSLYGTGGYAEQFF. The full variable domain, its missing parts supplied by reference TRBV26 and TRBJ2-1, is NSKVIQTPRYLVKGQGQKAKMRCIPEKGHPVVFWYQQNKNNEFKFLINFQNQEVLQQIDMTEKRFSAECPSNSPCSLEIQSSEAGDSALYLCASSLYGTGGYAEQFFGPGTRLTVL.

On this clone: Gene names denote mouse genes. The read falls 1 residue short of the CDR3 end, and the missing part is taken from the germline J gene. J is TRBJ1-1 and V is TRBV13-1, with D possibly matching TRBD1 (5 bases). Deletions cut 1 base from V and 5 bases from J, with 9 bases between. The germline gives CDR1 NSHNY, CDR2 SYGAGN. The CDR3 runs 13 residues. CDR3 sequence reads: CASSDKGKTEVFF. Partial CDR3 DNA: TGTGCCAGCAGTGATAAGGGGAAGACAGAAGTCTTC.

On this clone: The gene names given are mouse names. The read falls 1 residue short of the CDR3 end, and the missing part is taken from the germline J gene. This chain uses TRBV31 with TRBJ1-2; possible D gene TRBD1, 5 bases. The CDR3 consists of 14 residues. Trimming removed 0 bases at V and 0 bases at J, with 8 bases between. In germline, CDR1 is GKSSPN, CDR2 SITVG. The CDR3 DNA, read in part, is TGTGCCTGGAGTCTAAGGGGAGCAAACTCCGACTACACC. Translated: CAWSLRGANSDYT. The whole CDR3 region reads CAWSLRGANSDYTF.

With regard to this clone: Gene names follow the mouse nomenclature. The CDR3 extends 1 residue past the end of the read, so its final part is completed from the germline J gene. The J gene is TRBJ2-2, the V gene TRBV2, with 8 bases that match TRBD1. V lost 4 bases, J lost 3 bases, and 4 bases stayed unmatched. The CDR3 length is 15 residues. From germline, CDR1 is LGHNA and CDR2 YSYQKL. This CDR3 is CASSRDRHDTGQLYF. The part of the CDR3 DNA that was read is TGTGCCAGCAGCCGGGACAGGCATGACACCGGGCAGCTCTAC.

On this clone: The gene names given are mouse names. The read ends 1 residue shy of where the CDR3 ends; the end is completed using the germline J gene. The gene calls are TRBV13-2 and TRBJ2-1; TRBD2 matches at 8 bases. This CDR3 is 14 amino acids long. Trimming at V came to 2 bases and at J to 6 bases, leaving 4 bases not matched to a gene. CDR1 NNHNN and CDR2 SYGAGS come from the germline V gene (reference sequence). CDR3 DNA, as far as it was read: TGTGCCAGCGGTGACGGGGGGGGCGTTGCTGAGCAGTTC. It encodes CASGDGGGVAEQF. The complete CDR3 reads CASGDGGGVAEQFF.

A word on this clone: The germline and genes are mouse ones. The observed sequence ends 1 residue before the CDR3 terminus, with the missing tail filled in from the germline J gene. The chain uses TRBV3 and TRBJ1-1; tentative D call: TRBD1 (5 bases). The CDR3 contains 14 residues. The germline CDR1 and CDR2 sequences are SNHLY and FYNGKV (reference sequence). Trimming stripped 1 base from V and 0 bases from J, with 6 bases between. CDR3 residues: CASSLGGENTEVFF. The DNA read from the CDR3 is TGTGCCAGCAGCTTAGGAGGGGAGAACACAGAAGTCTTC.

This clone was detected a few times. All gene names here are mouse names. Read data end 1 residue before the CDR3 end; the end is taken from the germline J gene. The V and J genes are TRBV17 and TRBJ1-5; D perhaps matches TRBD1 (6 bases). CDR1 is MNHDT and CDR2 is YYDKIL in the germline V gene. The CDR3 loop spans 17 amino acids. The germline V and J ends were trimmed by 1 base and 3 bases, with 16 bases remaining between them. The CDR3 protein is CASSRGPTGRGNQAPLF. CDR3 bases read: TGTGCTAGCAGTAGAGGCCCTACAGGGAGGGGCAACCAGGCTCCGCTT.

Concerning this clone: All gene names here are mouse names. The read ends 1 residue early relative to the CDR3; the germline J gene fills the gap. The V call is TRBV15, the J call TRBJ2-2, with TRBD2 as a possible D gene (6 bases). In germline, CDR1 is SGHND, CDR2 FRSKSL. This CDR3 contains 14 residues. Trimming took 5 bases from V and 4 from J, leaving 11 bases between them. The covered CDR3 bases are TGTGCCAGCAGTCTGGACTGTTCCACCGGGCAGCTCTAC. It is translated as CASSLDCSTGQLY. The full CDR3 is CASSLDCSTGQLYF.

Details on this clone: Gene names are mouse gene names. The DNA read from the CDR3 is TGTGCCAGCAGTGAGAAATACACAGAAGTCTTC. Protein: CASSEKYTEVF. The full CDR3 is CASSEKYTEVFF. This sequence joins TRBV13-3 and TRBJ1-1; D gene ambiguous. The read comes to an end 1 residue before the CDR3 does, leaving the germline J gene to fill in the end. V lost 2 bases, J lost 3 bases, and 5 bases lay in between. The CDR3 loop spans 12 amino acids. The germline V gene has CDR1 NNHDY and CDR2 SYVADS.

As for this clone: The gene names given are mouse names. The sequence runs out 1 residue before the end of the CDR3; the remainder is reconstructed from the germline J gene. The chain links TRBV19 to TRBJ2-1, with TRBD2 as a possible D gene (6 bases). CDR3 length: 14 residues. Per germline, CDR1 FNHDT and CDR2 SITEND (reference sequence). The V end was cut by 3 bases, the J end by 0 bases, with 7 bases between. The CDR3 sequence is CASSRGDNYAEQFF. The CDR3 DNA, read in part, is TGTGCCAGCAGTAGGGGGGATAACTATGCTGAGCAGTTC.